One and the same sample provided the 18 T cell receptor beta chains below, sequenced in a study of CD8+ T cells in alopecia areata. A few patients' sorted CD4+ cells yielded CD25+CD127- cells. TCR sequencing used cDNA made by reverse transcription of extracted RNA. The assay was immunoSEQ multiplex PCR, and TCRdb's table has in-frame clones only and misses some. Of tens of thousands of clones detected, roughly 60% appear once; the ten largest clones hold 4.5% to 5.5%. The sequenced sample consisted of CD4+ Tregs sorted from blood. These receptors originate from a human donor with alopecia areata.

The chain combines TRBV7-7 with TRBJ2-1; 8 bases line up with TRBD2. The germline V gene encodes CDR1 SSHAT and CDR2 FNYEAQ (reference sequence). With 2 bases clipped from V and 5 bases from J, the junction kept 5 bases outside the gene matches. The CDR3 length is 15 residues. The CDR3: CASSLNSGVNNEQFF. The CDR3 DNA reads TGTGCCAGCAGCTTAAATAGCGGGGTGAACAATGAGCAGTTCTTC.

This clone is large within its sample. V is TRBV7-2 and J is TRBJ2-5; 7 bases are a match to TRBD1. With V trimmed by 3 bases and J by 6 bases, 10 bases remained unmatched. The germline CDR1 and CDR2 sequences are SGHTA and FQGNSA. The CDR3 length is 15 residues. This CDR3 reads CASSFSTGPGQTQYF. The CDR3 bases are TGTGCCAGCAGCTTTTCGACAGGGCCGGGGCAGACCCAGTACTTC.

V usage is TRBV7-2 and J usage is TRBJ2-1; TRBD2 aligns across 8 bases. The CDR3 spans 16 residues. The V and J ends lost 1 base and 4 bases, in that order; junction bases with no gene match: 6. Germline CDR1 and CDR2: SGHTA and FQGNSA. DNA for the CDR3: TGTGCCAGCAGCTTAGGGGCTAGCGGGCGTTACAATGAGCAGTTCTTC. It codes for CASSLGASGRYNEQFF.

This chain connects TRBV7-9 to TRBJ2-1; 7 nucleotides line up with TRBD1. This CDR3 contains 15 residues. CDR1 is SEHNR and CDR2 is FQNEAQ in the germline V gene (reference sequence). The J segment lost 5 bases and the V segment lost 8 bases, leaving 12 bases of the junction unmatched. As DNA, the CDR3 is TGTGCCAGCTACCTAACAGGGGACAGAGACAATGAGCAGTTCTTC. This sequence encodes CASYLTGDRDNEQFF.

The table lists this clone with a count of one. The chain has TRBV7-9 and TRBJ2-1; D perhaps matches TRBD1 (6 bases). Between the trimmed V and J ends, which lost 5 bases and 14 bases, there was a span of 16 bases. The CDR3 has 12 residues. CDR1 and CDR2 (germline): SEHNR, FQNEAQ (reference sequence). CDR3 protein: CASSPSPGEKFF. CDR3 bases: TGTGCCAGCAGCCCTAGTCCAGGGGAAAAGTTCTTC.

There are a few counts of this clone. V is TRBV29-1 and J is TRBJ2-1; D might be TRBD2 (5 bases). The germline V gene encodes CDR1 SQVTM and CDR2 ANQGSEA. The CDR3 totals 14 residues. The V and J ends lost 6 bases and 4 bases respectively, with 16 bases between them. CDR3 in amino acids: CSVAPRRVYNEQFF. The CDR3, as DNA: TGCAGCGTGGCCCCTCGGCGGGTGTACAATGAGCAGTTCTTC.

The chain joins TRBV28 to TRBJ1-1, with unresolved D. CDR1 is MDHEN, CDR2 SYDVKM, per germline. The CDR3 sequence is 12 residues long. V was cut by 3 bases and J by 10 bases, with 12 bases left in between. The CDR3, as DNA: TGTGCCAGCAGTTTTGACCGGACGGGAGCTTTCTTT. Translated: CASSFDRTGAFF.

The chain combines TRBV7-2 with TRBJ2-6; D unresolved. The CDR3 totals 13 residues. CDR1 and CDR2 (germline): SGHTA, FQGNSA. The ends were cut back, 2 bases at V and 3 bases at J, with 2 bases in the middle. This CDR3 reads CASSLFGANVLTF. The DNA of the CDR3 is TGTGCCAGCAGCTTATTTGGGGCCAACGTCCTGACTTTC. The entire variable domain, with the rest obtained from reference TRBV7-2 and TRBJ2-6, is as follows: GAGVSQSPSNKVTEKGKDVELRCDPISGHTALYWYRQSLGQGLEFLIYFQGNSAPDKSGLPSDRFSAERTGGSVSTLTIQRTQQEDSAVYLCASSLFGANVLTFGAGSRLTVL.

This chain uses TRBV11-2 with TRBJ2-3, with 10 bases matching TRBD1. Per the germline V gene, CDR1 is SGHAT and CDR2 is FQNNGV. V dropped 5 bases and J dropped 5; count of bases not matched to a gene: 10. The CDR3 length is 16 residues. DNA of the CDR3: TGTGCCAGCAGCCGCCGGGACAGGGGTATTCGAGATACGCAGTATTTT. Its protein product is CASSRRDRGIRDTQYF. Drawing the rest from reference TRBV11-2 and TRBJ2-3, the complete variable domain is EAGVAQSPRYKIIEKRQSVAFWCNPISGHATLYWYQQILGQGPKLLIQFQNNGVVDDSQLPKDRFSAERLKGVDSTLKIQPAKLEDSAVYLCASSRRDRGIRDTQYFGPGTRLTVL.

The table lists this clone with a few counts. The chain employs TRBV28 and TRBJ2-7; 10 bases match TRBD1. The V gene end was trimmed by 6 bases and the J gene end by 7 bases; junction bases not matched to a gene: 6. In germline, CDR1 is MDHEN, CDR2 SYDVKM. The CDR3 contains 13 residues. The CDR3 bases are TGTGCCAGCAGCCCCGGACAGGGGGGGGAGCAGTACTTC. This encodes CASSPGQGGEQYF.

This clone was detected a few times. V gene TRBV5-1 combines with J gene TRBJ2-1, with 7 positions matching TRBD1. This CDR3 is built from 14 residues. The V and J ends lost 4 bases and 8 bases, in that order; junction bases with no gene match: 9. CDR1 and CDR2 from the germline V gene are SGHRS and YFSETQ. In nucleotides, the CDR3 is TGCGCCAGCAGCACCGGCACAGGGGTCCATGAGCAGTTCTTC. Translated: CASSTGTGVHEQFF.

This chain uses TRBV9 with TRBJ2-3, with a possible D match to TRBD1 (6 bases). From germline, CDR1 is SGDLS and CDR2 YYNGEE. This CDR3 region has 14 residues. With 0 bases removed from V and 1 base from J, the gap between germline ends came to 6 bases. The CDR3 protein is CASSVGQGTDTQYF. The CDR3 DNA reads as TGTGCCAGCAGCGTAGGACAGGGCACAGATACGCAGTATTTT.

The V gene is TRBV11-2, the J gene TRBJ2-5; perhaps TRBD1 as D (5 bases). The DNA end is a closer match to TRBJ2-7, so the J assignment may be wrong. Germline values: CDR1 SGHAT, CDR2 FQNNGV. CDR3 length: 13 residues. This CDR3 is CASSHPPGNEQYF. DNA of the CDR3: TGTGCCAGCAGCCATCCCCCAGGGAACGAGCAGTACTTC.

The chain recombines TRBV5-1 with TRBJ1-5, with no clear D. Germline CDR1 SGHRS, CDR2 YFSETQ. This CDR3 has 16 residues. V was cut by 0 bases and J by 0 bases, with 10 bases left in between. The CDR3 is CASSLEGRDSNQPQHF. CDR3 bases: TGCGCCAGCAGCTTGGAGGGTAGAGATAGCAATCAGCCCCAGCATTTT.

This clone was counted only a few times. The chain couples TRBV6-5 to TRBJ1-6; TRBD1 matches 9 bases. The CDR3 is made up of 14 amino acids. The V gene's germline CDR1 is MNHEY and CDR2 SVGAGI. V lost 5 bases to trimming and J lost 7 bases; unmatched junction nucleotides: 3. The CDR3: CASSGTGKNSPLHF. In nucleotides, the CDR3 is TGTGCCAGCAGTGGGACAGGGAAAAATTCACCCCTCCACTTT.

Only a few counts were recorded for this clone. The V call is TRBV7-2, the J call TRBJ2-7; D is unresolved. This CDR3 is built from 16 residues. Germline V gene sequence: CDR1 SGHTA, CDR2 FQGNSA. V lost 1 base, J lost 4 bases, and 17 bases lay in between. This CDR3 is CASSLVVGRQVYEQYF. CDR3 in DNA: TGTGCCAGCAGCTTAGTCGTGGGCAGGCAAGTGTACGAGCAGTACTTC. Using reference TRBV7-2 and TRBJ2-7 for the parts outside the CDR3, the full variable domain is GAGVSQSPSNKVTEKGKDVELRCDPISGHTALYWYRQSLGQGLEFLIYFQGNSAPDKSGLPSDRFSAERTGGSVSTLTIQRTQQEDSAVYLCASSLVVGRQVYEQYFGPGTRLTVT.

This clone was counted only a few times. The rearrangement links TRBV5-5 to TRBJ2-3; no firm D call. The CDR3 runs 13 residues. Between the trimmed V and J ends, which lost 7 bases and 6 bases, there was a span of 15 bases. Germline CDR1 SGHKS, CDR2 YYEKEE (reference sequence). CDR3 sequence reads: CASQPRASDTQYF. As DNA, the CDR3 is TGTGCCAGCCAACCCCGGGCCTCGGATACGCAGTATTTT.

V usage is TRBV6-1 and J usage is TRBJ2-3; the match to TRBD1 covers 7 bases. The CDR3 is made up of 15 amino acids. Trimming removed 3 bases from V and 2 bases from J; junction bases left unmatched: 5. Germline CDR1 MNHNS, CDR2 SASEGT. The CDR3 loop reads CASSEGTEPTDTQYF. The CDR3 nucleotides are TGTGCCAGCAGTGAGGGGACAGAGCCCACAGATACGCAGTATTTT.